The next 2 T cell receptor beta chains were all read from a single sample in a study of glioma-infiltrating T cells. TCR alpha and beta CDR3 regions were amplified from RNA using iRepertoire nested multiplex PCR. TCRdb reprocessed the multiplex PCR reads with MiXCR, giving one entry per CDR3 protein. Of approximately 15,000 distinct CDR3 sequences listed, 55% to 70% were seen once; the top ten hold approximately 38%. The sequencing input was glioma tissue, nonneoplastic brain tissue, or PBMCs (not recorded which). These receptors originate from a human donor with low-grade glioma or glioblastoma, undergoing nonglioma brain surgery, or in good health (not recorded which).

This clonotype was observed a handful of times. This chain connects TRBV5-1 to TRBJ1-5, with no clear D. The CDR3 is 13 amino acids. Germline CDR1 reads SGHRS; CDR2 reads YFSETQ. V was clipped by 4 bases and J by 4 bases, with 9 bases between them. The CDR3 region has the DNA TGCGCCAGCAGCGAGGGAAAGAATCAGCCCCAGCATTTT. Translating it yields CASSEGKNQPQHF.

The CDR3: CASRPAAYRGSGNTIYF. The CDR3 DNA reads TGTGCCAGCAGACCTGCCGCTTACAGGGGATCTGGAAACACCATATATTTT. This chain joins TRBV6-1 and TRBJ1-3, with 7 bases fitting TRBD1. The CDR3 is made up of 17 amino acids. With 6 bases clipped from V and 1 base from J, the junction kept 12 bases outside the gene matches. Germline V gene sequence: CDR1 MNHNS, CDR2 SASEGT.